The clone carrying this T cell receptor beta chain was counted ten times or more. The CDR3 spans 14 residues. The germline gives CDR1 SGHTA, CDR2 FQGNSA. The V and J ends lost 6 bases and 0 bases respectively, with 12 bases between them. Total RNA was isolated from unfractionated whole blood. Individual cDNA molecules (in the library) carried attached unique molecular identifiers. Original processing notes: Individual samples carried between roughly 23,224 and 690,600 TCRs, with more than 85,000 as the median. TCRdb reprocessed the reads via MiXCR and lists one record per CDR3 protein. The V and J calls, along with clone size, are taken from TCRdb and not from the paper's own processing. This table holds about 120,000 distinct CDR3 sequences, more than 8.5% found once. The data derive from a study of human T cells and chemical hapten exposure.

This chain connects TRBV7-2 to TRBJ2-7; D unresolved. The TCR originated in a human donor in good health. Some clones in this sample may be carry-over from other donors' samples. What was sequenced was whole blood. CDR3 coding DNA: TGTGCCAGCAGTACTCCACAGAGCTCCTACGAGCAGTACTTC. Its translation: CASSTPQSSYEQYF. Looking up the rest from reference TRBV7-2 and TRBJ2-7 gives the full variable domain: GAGVSQSPSNKVTEKGKDVELRCDPISGHTALYWYRQSLGQGLEFLIYFQGNSAPDKSGLPSDRFSAERTGGSVSTLTIQRTQQEDSAVYLCASSTPQSSYEQYFGPGTRLTVT.